Each of the 20 T cell receptor beta chains below was sequenced from the same sample in a study of technical replicates of blood from a few donors. Sequenced by immunoSEQ multiplex PCR; TCRdb stores in-frame clones only, minus some. The sample records tens of thousands of clones, around 94% being singletons. The specimen was T cells isolated from PBMCs. These receptors all come from a human donor in good health.

The CDR3 region is CAWMPFWATAGTEAFF. Written as DNA, the CDR3 is TGTGCCTGGATGCCCTTTTGGGCCACCGCTGGCACTGAAGCTTTCTTT. V gene TRBV30 combines with J gene TRBJ1-1; D unclear. This CDR3 contains 16 residues. V was trimmed by 4 bases and J by 4 bases, leaving 22 bases between them. The germline gives CDR1 GTSNPN, CDR2 SVGIG (reference sequence).

The chain recombines TRBV10-2 with TRBJ1-5, with TRBD1 as a possible D gene (5 bases). Trimming took 6 bases from V and 0 from J, leaving 12 bases between them. Germline V gene data show CDR1 as WSHSY and CDR2 as SAAADI. This CDR3 is 15 amino acids long. The CDR3 DNA follows: TGCGCCAGCAGCGTCGGGGGGGGTAGCAATCAGCCCCAGCATTTT. This sequence encodes CASSVGGGSNQPQHF.

The J gene is TRBJ1-6, the V gene TRBV30; D call uncertain. Between the trimmed V and J ends, which lost 0 bases and 5 bases, there was a span of 5 bases. Germline V gene data show CDR1 as GTSNPN and CDR2 as SVGIG (reference sequence). The CDR3 length is 13 residues. CDR3 region: CAWSVQDNSPLHF. For the CDR3, the DNA is TGTGCCTGGAGTGTCCAGGATAATTCACCCCTCCACTTT.

The rearrangement uses TRBV5-4 and TRBJ1-2; a possible D gene is TRBD1 (6 bases). From germline, CDR1 is SGHNT and CDR2 YYREEE (reference sequence). V gave up 3 bases and J gave up 6 bases, with 15 bases separating them. The CDR3 spans 14 residues. CDR3 amino acids: CASSSPGGGHGYTF. The CDR3 DNA sequence: TGTGCCAGCAGCTCCCCCGGGGGGGGGCATGGCTACACCTTC.

The genes are TRBV4-1 and TRBJ2-7; 11 nucleotides line up with TRBD2. The CDR3 runs 20 residues. Germline V gives CDR1 MGHRA, CDR2 YSYEKL. After removal of 0 bases from V and 1 base from J, the junction contained 14 bases not matched to a gene. The CDR3 DNA is TGCGCCAGCAGCCAAGATCTTTTGGGTAGGCTAGCGGGGGGATCCTACGAGCAGTACTTC. This gives the protein CASSQDLLGRLAGGSYEQYF.

In this sample, this clone turned up once. The chain recombines TRBV5-6 with TRBJ2-7, with TRBD2 matching over 10 bases. V shed 2 bases and J 4 bases; nucleotides not matched to a gene: 6. Germline CDR1 reads SGHDT; CDR2 reads YYEEEE. The CDR3 extends over 15 amino acids. In DNA, the CDR3 is TGTGCCAGCAGCTTTAGCGGGGGGACCTGGTACGAGCAGTACTTC. Protein: CASSFSGGTWYEQYF.

This rearrangement joins TRBV10-3 to TRBJ2-2, with TRBD2 as a possible D gene (6 bases). Germline V lookup: CDR1 ENHRY, CDR2 SYGVKD. This CDR3 has 14 amino acids. Trimming took off 8 bases at V and 6 bases at J, with 16 bases between the two ends. The CDR3 DNA reads as TGTGCCATCGCGCAGGGACTTTCGGCCGGGGAGCTGTTTTTT. This gives the protein CAIAQGLSAGELFF.

This clone showed up just once. The V and J genes are TRBV27 and TRBJ2-3, with a tentative D call TRBD1 (5 bases). V lost 5 bases and J lost 2, with 14 bases in between. The germline V gene encodes CDR1 MNHEY and CDR2 SMNVEV (reference sequence). This CDR3 has 15 residues. For the CDR3, the DNA is TGTGCCAGCAGTCTCAGGGAACGTAACACAGATACGCAGTATTTT. This sequence encodes CASSLRERNTDTQYF.

The chain joins TRBV18 to TRBJ1-4; 8 nucleotides match TRBD1. Germline CDR1 is KGHSH and CDR2 is LQKENI. This CDR3 has 17 amino acids. V shed 3 bases, J shed 8 bases, and the junction held 14 bases outside the gene matches. Here the CDR3 DNA reads TGTGCCAGCTCACCCATGAGTTCACGAACAGGGGGAGAAAAACTGTTTTTT. Amino acids: CASSPMSSRTGGEKLFF.

The V and J genes are TRBV6-5 and TRBJ1-4, with 7 nucleotides matching TRBD1. The J segment lost 8 bases and the V segment lost 2 bases, leaving 5 bases of the junction unmatched. The CDR3 is 14 residues long. Germline V gives CDR1 MNHEY, CDR2 SVGAGI. The CDR3 sequence: CASSYGQGVEKLFF. The CDR3 coding sequence is TGTGCCAGCAGTTACGGGCAGGGGGTAGAAAAACTGTTTTTT.

The chain couples TRBV2 to TRBJ2-3, with 14 bases aligning to TRBD2. The J segment lost 8 bases and the V segment lost 11 bases, leaving 3 bases of the junction unmatched. Germline CDR1 reads SNHLY; CDR2 reads FYNNEI. The CDR3 runs 12 residues. The chain's CDR3 is CAGGTSGSTQYF. The CDR3 region has the DNA TGTGCCGGAGGGACTAGCGGGAGTACGCAGTATTTT. Variable domain in full (rest from reference TRBV2 and TRBJ2-3): EPEVTQTPSHQVTQMGQEVILRCVPISNHLYFYWYRQILGQKVEFLVSFYNNEISEKSEIFDDQFSVERPDGSNFTLKIRSTKLEDSAMYFCAGGTSGSTQYFGPGTRLTVL.

The chain has TRBV6-5 and TRBJ2-5, with D perhaps TRBD2 (6 bases). Germline CDR1 is MNHEY and CDR2 is SVGAGI. CDR3 length equals 13 residues. Between the trimmed V and J ends, which lost 2 bases and 2 bases, there was a span of 6 bases. CDR3 residues: CASSYGGQETQYF. As DNA, the CDR3 is TGTGCCAGCAGTTACGGAGGGCAAGAGACCCAGTACTTC.

This clone was seen a few times. V gene TRBV2 combines with J gene TRBJ1-1, with D possibly matching TRBD1 (5 bases). Germline loops: CDR1 SNHLY, CDR2 FYNNEI. The length of the CDR3 is 15 residues. The germline V and J ends were trimmed by 5 bases and 3 bases, with 16 bases remaining between them. CDR3 loop: CASSQLQVPHTEAFF. In nucleotides, the CDR3 is TGTGCCAGCAGTCAGCTACAGGTTCCCCACACTGAAGCTTTCTTT. Supplemented by reference TRBV2 and TRBJ1-1, the full variable domain reads EPEVTQTPSHQVTQMGQEVILRCVPISNHLYFYWYRQILGQKVEFLVSFYNNEISEKSEIFDDQFSVERPDGSNFTLKIRSTKLEDSAMYFCASSQLQVPHTEAFFGQGTRLTVV.

The V and J genes are TRBV27 and TRBJ1-1; 10 positions match TRBD1. J was trimmed by 5 bases and V by 2 bases; bases with no gene match: 8. Germline CDR1 and CDR2: MNHEY and SMNVEV (reference sequence). The CDR3 extends over 16 amino acids. CDR3 DNA: TGTGCCAGCAGTTTAAGGACAGGGGGTGTGGGTACTGAAGCTTTCTTT. This gives the protein CASSLRTGGVGTEAFF.

The J gene is TRBJ1-2, the V gene TRBV18; the match to TRBD1 covers 8 bases. Looked up from germline, CDR1 is KGHSH and CDR2 is LQKENI. J was trimmed by 6 bases and V by 3 bases; bases with no gene match: 6. CDR3 length: 14 amino acids. The CDR3 nucleotides are TGTGCCAGCTCACCCAGGACAGGGCTGAATGGCTACACCTTC. It specifies CASSPRTGLNGYTF.

The chain recombines TRBV2 with TRBJ1-5; D remains ambiguous. The CDR3 totals 12 residues. The germline V and J ends were trimmed by 6 bases and 2 bases, with 5 bases remaining between them. Germline values: CDR1 SNHLY, CDR2 FYNNEI. The DNA of the CDR3 is TGTGCCAGCAGGGCAGGCAATCAGCCCCAGCATTTT. As protein: CASRAGNQPQHF.

V and J are TRBV7-2 and TRBJ2-3, with D maybe TRBD2 (5 bases). The CDR3 length is 14 residues. Trimming removed 5 bases from V and 1 base from J, with 10 bases in between. CDR1 and CDR2 (germline): SGHTA, FQGNSA. CDR3 coding DNA: TGTGCCAGCAGCCCATTCGGGGGCACAGATACGCAGTATTTT. Translating it yields CASSPFGGTDTQYF.

This clone came up a few times. This chain links TRBV5-1 with TRBJ2-3, with D possibly TRBD2 on 6 matching bases. The germline CDR1 and CDR2 sequences are SGHRS and YFSETQ. Deletions cut 2 bases from V and 2 bases from J, with 12 bases between. The CDR3 contains 15 residues. The CDR3 region has the DNA TGCGCCAGCAGCTTACGAGGGAGGCCCACAGATACGCAGTATTTT. Translating gives CASSLRGRPTDTQYF.

The genes are TRBV5-1 and TRBJ1-1, with 7 nucleotides matching TRBD1. CDR1 and CDR2 from the germline V gene are SGHRS and YFSETQ. The CDR3 contains 14 residues. Trimming removed 1 base from V and 4 bases from J; junction bases left unmatched: 4. CDR3 protein: CASSLYRGSTEAFF. The CDR3 coding sequence is TGCGCCAGCAGCTTGTACAGGGGTAGCACTGAAGCTTTCTTT.

The chain combines TRBV10-1 with TRBJ2-7; 10 bases map to TRBD2. The trim removed 3 bases at V and 6 bases at J, leaving 14 bases unmatched. CDR3 length equals 17 residues. Germline lookup yields CDR1 WNHNN and CDR2 SYGVQD (reference sequence). CDR3 DNA: TGCGCCAGCAGTGATCTAGCGGGAGTTATCAATCGTGGCGAGCAGTACTTC. Protein sequence: CASSDLAGVINRGEQYF.